This TCR beta chain was recorded in a study of blood T cell repertoires in COVID-19. Turning to the study itself: The United States, Italy and Spain provided the acute and convalescent COVID-19 samples. T cells, B-cell-depleted T cells, or PBMCs supplied cDNA or gDNA.

The CDR3 covers 14 residues. J gave up 6 bases and V 2 bases, and 4 bases lay outside the gene matches. Germline CDR1 and CDR2: GTSNPN and SVGIG (reference sequence). Authors' methods: Reference gene primer amplification yielded estimated nucleated cell counts. Clones were read by immunoSEQ multiplex PCR, and TCRdb kept only the in-frame ones, dropping some. That table supplies the V and J calls and clone size; D and trimming were determined from the DNA. The sample yields roughly 74,000 clones, roughly 88% seen once. This clone was seen a handful of times. This clonotype was obtained from a woman older than 75 with active or convalescent COVID-19. This chain links TRBV30 with TRBJ2-7, with 13 bases fitting TRBD2. The sample comprised peripheral blood. The CDR3 here is CAWSTSGGDSEQYF. The CDR3 DNA is TGTGCCTGGAGTACTAGCGGGGGGGACTCCGAGCAGTACTTC.